The sequence of this T cell receptor beta chain was determined in a study of identical twins. Points from the study as a whole: Abundant beta clonotypes from cord blood bore fewer insertions; memory repertoires lacked this pattern.

MiXCR, applied by TCRdb to the 5' RACE reads, yields one record per CDR3 protein. This sample yields some 500,000 distinct CDR3 sequences, of which around an eighth are seen a single time; approximately 1% belongs to the top ten. A note on this clonotype: Its antigen is not known.

CDR1 and CDR2 (germline): PRHDT, FYEKMQ (reference sequence). Trimming removed 4 bases from V and 7 bases from J; junction bases left unmatched: 12. The CDR3 has 16 residues. The same data also contributed to another study, on yellow fever vaccine responses in identical twins.

Sequencing was done on a sample of CD4+ T cells sorted from blood. The rearrangement uses TRBV13 and TRBJ2-3; TRBD2 matches 9 bases. This TCR was sampled from a woman aged 18 to 35 in good health. CDR3 nucleotide sequence: TGTGCCAGCAGCTCGAGCGGGAGGACCGGGACTAATACGCAGTATTTT. Its protein product is CASSSSGRTGTNTQYF.